These 6 T cell receptor beta chains were all obtained from the same sample, sequenced in a study of long-term antiretroviral therapy in people with HIV. Sequencing used immunoSEQ v3.0 at survey level. Produced via immunoSEQ multiplex PCR; TCRdb's table is partial and in-frame only. The sample has almost 35,000 clones, 80% to 90% seen once. The material was unsorted PBMCs, obtained roughly 2.9 years before starting antiretroviral therapy. The receptors shown here come from a woman aged 25 to 39 with HIV.

This clone showed up just once. V and J are TRBV15 and TRBJ2-5, with D unclear. There are 18 residues in the CDR3. V gave up 2 bases and J gave up 0 bases, with 19 bases separating them. Germline CDR1 LNHNV, CDR2 YYDKDF (reference sequence). The CDR3 bases are TGTGCCACCAGCAGATTCCCCCCTTACCAGGCCTACCAAGAGACCCAGTACTTC. This encodes CATSRFPPYQAYQETQYF.

The gene calls are TRBV30 and TRBJ2-5, with D hard to call. This CDR3 has 11 residues. Germline V gene data show CDR1 as GTSNPN and CDR2 as SVGIG (reference sequence). V lost 3 bases to trimming and J lost 5 bases, with 7 bases between them. CDR3 region: CAWSSEETQYF. The CDR3 DNA reads as TGTGCCTGGAGCTCCGAGGAGACCCAGTACTTC.

The chain uses TRBV4-1 and TRBJ2-3; D is perhaps TRBD2 (5 bases). The CDR3 sequence is 14 residues long. V shed 1 base and J shed 5 bases, with 10 bases lying between them. Germline V gives CDR1 MGHRA, CDR2 YSYEKL. CDR3 sequence: CASSQGGGRDTQYF. Here the CDR3 DNA reads TGCGCCAGCAGCCAAGGGGGTGGGAGAGATACGCAGTATTTT.

The chain employs TRBV19 and TRBJ2-5; D call uncertain. From germline, CDR1 is LNHDA and CDR2 SQIVND (reference sequence). The CDR3 extends over 13 amino acids. V gave up 3 bases and J gave up 7 bases, with 12 bases separating them. This CDR3 reads CASSIGDVGTQYF. CDR3 bases: TGTGCCAGTAGTATTGGCGACGTAGGGACCCAGTACTTC.

The V and J genes are TRBV2 and TRBJ1-1; D is unresolved. The germline V and J ends were trimmed by 6 bases and 5 bases, with 19 bases remaining between them. From germline, CDR1 is SNHLY and CDR2 FYNNEI. The CDR3 contains 15 residues. Written as DNA, the CDR3 is TGTGCCAGCAGATTGGCCAGCCCCTCGGGGACTGAAGCTTTCTTT. Translating it yields CASRLASPSGTEAFF.

V is TRBV15 and J is TRBJ1-3, with D unresolved. The CDR3 covers 16 residues. CDR1 and CDR2 (germline): LNHNV, YYDKDF (reference sequence). Trimming took 1 base from V and 0 from J, leaving 10 bases between them. CDR3 sequence reads: CATSRGVPTSGNTIYF. DNA for the CDR3: TGTGCCACCAGCAGAGGGGTTCCCACCTCTGGAAACACCATATATTTT.